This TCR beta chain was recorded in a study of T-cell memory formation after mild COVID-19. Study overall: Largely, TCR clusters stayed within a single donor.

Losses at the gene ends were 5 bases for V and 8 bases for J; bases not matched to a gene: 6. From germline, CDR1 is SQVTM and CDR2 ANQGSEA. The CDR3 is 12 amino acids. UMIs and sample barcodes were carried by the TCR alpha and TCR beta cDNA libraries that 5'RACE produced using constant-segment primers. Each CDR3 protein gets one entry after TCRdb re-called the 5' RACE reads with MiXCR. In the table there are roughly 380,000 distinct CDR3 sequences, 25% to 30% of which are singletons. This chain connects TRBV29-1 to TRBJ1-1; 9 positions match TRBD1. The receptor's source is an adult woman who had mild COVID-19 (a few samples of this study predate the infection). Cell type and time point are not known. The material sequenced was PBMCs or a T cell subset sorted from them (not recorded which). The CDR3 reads CSVPTGGVEAFF. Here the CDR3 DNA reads TGCAGCGTTCCGACAGGGGGAGTGGAAGCTTTCTTT.